This is a list of T cell receptor beta chains from one sample in a study of T cells in Graves' hyperthyroidism and ophthalmopathy. TCRdb re-analysed the multiplex PCR reads in MiXCR, keeping a single row per CDR3 protein. The data contain around 540,000 distinct CDR3 sequences, about 16% of them singletons. Input material: blood. The source is a woman in her twenties or thirties with Graves' ophthalmopathy. Each CDR3 is given with its conserved first and last residue. A D gene is named only where the DNA matches it firmly. The size field is filled for only some rows; it gives once, few, many or a size class.

D gene | clone size | J gene | CDR3 length | V gene | CDR3 protein | CDR3 DNA
. | . | TRBJ1-1 | 16 | TRBV7-9 | CASSSAGGIMNTEAFF | TGTGCCAGCAGCTCGGCGGGGGGGATTATGAACACTGAAGCTTTCTTT
. | . | TRBJ1-1 | 16 | TRBV28 | CASKPPWWKLNTEAFF | TGTGCCAGCAAACCCCCTTGGTGGAAGCTGAACACTGAAGCTTTCTTT
. | many | TRBJ2-7 | 16 | TRBV3-1 | CASSQERAGRWYEQYF | TGTGCCAGCAGCCAAGAGAGGGCGGGACGTTGGTACGAGCAGTACTTC
. | many | TRBJ2-7 | 12 | TRBV30 | CAWSVGTYEQYF | TGTGCCTGGAGTGTAGGGACTTACGAGCAGTACTTC
TRBD1 | many | TRBJ2-1 | 14 | TRBV20-1 | CSASWTGGDNEQFF | TGCAGTGCTTCCTGGACAGGGGGAGACAATGAGCAGTTCTTC
TRBD2 | . | TRBJ2-2 | 15 | TRBV6-1 | CASSWGLAGVGELFF | TGTGCCAGCAGTTGGGGACTAGCGGGAGTCGGGGAGCTGTTTTTT
TRBD1 | many | TRBJ1-5 | 13 | TRBV6-2/TRBV6-3 | CASSNDRDQPQHF | TGTGCCAGCAGTAACGACAGGGATCAGCCCCAGCATTTT
. | . | TRBJ1-1 | 16 | TRBV7-2 | CASSPLGKPLNTEAFF | TGTGCCAGCAGCCCCCTAGGGAAACCATTGAACACTGAAGCTTTCTTT
TRBD1 | few | TRBJ1-6 | 15 | TRBV20-1 | CSASPGQGTHSPLHF | TGCAGTGCTAGTCCGGGACAGGGTACACATTCACCCCTCCACTTT
. | many | TRBJ2-3 | 16 | TRBV6-1 | CASSEGWSLGTDTQYF | TGTGCCAGCAGTGAAGGCTGGTCACTCGGCACAGATACGCAGTATTTT
. | many | TRBJ2-1 | 14 | TRBV6-2/TRBV6-3 | CASSHGGSFNEQFF | TGTGCCAGCAGTCACGGCGGTAGCTTCAATGAGCAGTTCTTC
. | many | TRBJ2-7 | 14 | TRBV5-1 | CASSLVASSYEQYF | TGTGCCAGCAGCTTGGTAGCGTCCTCCTACGAGCAGTACTTC
TRBD2 | few | TRBJ2-7 | 17 | TRBV18 | CASSQSLAGGDTYEQYF | TGTGCCAGCTCTCAATCACTAGCGGGAGGGGATACCTACGAGCAGTACTTC
. | . | TRBJ1-2 | 15 | TRBV7-2 | CASSLRTPGAYGYTF | TGTGCCAGCAGCCTAAGAACCCCGGGGGCCTATGGCTACACCTTC
TRBD2 | few | TRBJ2-1 | 16 | TRBV29-1 | CSVGGSGGTNYNEQFF | TGCAGCGTTGGGGGCTCGGGGGGAACAAACTACAATGAGCAGTTCTTC
. | many | TRBJ2-3 | 14 | TRBV5-1 | CASSPGAAGDTQYF | TGCGCCAGCAGCCCCGGGGCAGCCGGGGATACGCAGTATTTT
. | many | TRBJ2-5 | 13 | TRBV12-3/TRBV12-4 | CASSFASKETQYF | TGTGCCAGCAGTTTCGCCAGTAAAGAGACCCAGTACTTC
TRBD1 | . | TRBJ2-1 | 13 | TRBV6-2/TRBV6-3 | CASRLQGSNEQFF | TGTGCCAGCAGGTTACAGGGGAGCAATGAGCAGTTCTTC
TRBD2 | few | TRBJ2-4 | 15 | TRBV28 | CASSPGLGAKNIQYF | TGTGCCAGCAGTCCTGGACTAGGGGCCAAAAACATTCAGTACTTC
TRBD2 | few | TRBJ2-2 | 14 | TRBV10-3 | CAIGRERNTGELFF | TGTGCCATCGGGCGGGAGCGGAACACCGGGGAGCTGTTTTTT